Listed below are T cell receptor beta chains from one sample, sequenced in a study of blood T cell repertoires in COVID-19. Produced via immunoSEQ multiplex PCR; TCRdb's table is partial and in-frame only. The data show a few hundred thousand clones, about 84% seen once. Sequenced input: peripheral blood. The receptors were sampled from a man older than 75 with acute or convalescent COVID-19. Both conserved end residues are part of each CDR3. D genes are given only for firm matches. Part of the rows lack a size; the others show once, few, many or a class for expanded clones.

v_gene: TRBV3-1/TRBV3-2
j_gene: TRBJ2-1
d_gene: TRBD2
abundance: NA
CDR3nt: TGTGCCAGCAGCCCCTTGGGCGGGGGGCGTTACAATGAGCAGTTCTTC
CDR3aa: CASSPLGGGRYNEQFF

v_gene: TRBV29-1
j_gene: TRBJ2-7
d_gene: TRBD1
abundance: NA
CDR3nt: TGCAGCGTTGGGACAGGGAGCGCCTCCTACGAGCAGTACTTC
CDR3aa: CSVGTGSASYEQYF

v_gene: TRBV20-1
j_gene: TRBJ1-2
d_gene: NA
abundance: NA
CDR3nt: TGCAGTGCTAGAGAAGTGCAGGCCTACACCTTC
CDR3aa: CSAREVQAYTF

v_gene: TRBV6-5
j_gene: TRBJ1-5
d_gene: NA
abundance: NA
CDR3nt: TGTGCCAGCAGTAACCTAGACAGTAATCAGCCCCAGCATTTT
CDR3aa: CASSNLDSNQPQHF

v_gene: TRBV28
j_gene: TRBJ2-3
d_gene: TRBD2
abundance: NA
CDR3nt: TGTGCCAGCAGCAACCATCGGGGCGGGGGGTCAGATACGCAGTATTTT
CDR3aa: CASSNHRGGGSDTQYF

v_gene: TRBV3-1/TRBV3-2
j_gene: TRBJ2-3
d_gene: TRBD2
abundance: once
CDR3nt: TGTGCCAGCAGCCACACCGGGACTAGCGGGGGGGTTAGCACAGATACGCAGTATTTT
CDR3aa: CASSHTGTSGGVSTDTQYF

v_gene: TRBV28
j_gene: TRBJ2-7
d_gene: NA
abundance: NA
CDR3nt: TGTGCCAGCTCCGGGACCGGGGGAACCTACGAGCAGTACTTC
CDR3aa: CASSGTGGTYEQYF

v_gene: TRBV15
j_gene: TRBJ2-7
d_gene: TRBD2
abundance: NA
CDR3nt: TGTGCCACCAGCAGAGATTTGGGAGGGATAAGCGAGCAGTACTTC
CDR3aa: CATSRDLGGISEQYF

v_gene: TRBV3-1/TRBV3-2
j_gene: TRBJ1-2
d_gene: TRBD1
abundance: NA
CDR3nt: TGTGCCAGCAGCCCTCGACAGGGGCCCCCTAACTATGGCTACACCTTC
CDR3aa: CASSPRQGPPNYGYTF

v_gene: TRBV4-2
j_gene: TRBJ2-3
d_gene: NA
abundance: NA
CDR3nt: TGTGCCAGCAGCCAAGATCAACGAGACAGCCGGCAGTATTTT
CDR3aa: CASSQDQRDSRQYF

v_gene: TRBV28
j_gene: TRBJ1-5
d_gene: NA
abundance: NA
CDR3nt: TGTGCCAGCGGAGGGACCCGAAATCAGCCCCAGCATTTT
CDR3aa: CASGGTRNQPQHF

v_gene: TRBV28
j_gene: TRBJ1-1
d_gene: TRBD1
abundance: NA
CDR3nt: TGTGCCAGCAGACCCAGGGGGCGTACTGAAGCTTTCTTT
CDR3aa: CASRPRGRTEAFF

v_gene: TRBV5-1
j_gene: TRBJ1-3
d_gene: NA
abundance: NA
CDR3nt: TGCGCCAGCAGCTTAATGGGACCGGGAGAAGCGGGAAACACCATATATTTT
CDR3aa: CASSLMGPGEAGNTIYF

v_gene: TRBV28
j_gene: TRBJ1-2
d_gene: TRBD1
abundance: NA
CDR3nt: TGTGCCAGCAGTTTGGTACTAAACAGGGGTTACTATGGCTACACCTTC
CDR3aa: CASSLVLNRGYYGYTF

v_gene: TRBV5-1
j_gene: TRBJ2-6
d_gene: NA
abundance: NA
CDR3nt: TGCGCCAGCAGCTTGGGGAGGGCTGGGGCCAACGTCCTGACTTTC
CDR3aa: CASSLGRAGANVLTF

v_gene: TRBV20-1
j_gene: TRBJ1-5
d_gene: NA
abundance: NA
CDR3nt: TGCAGTGCTAGTAAGGAGGGCAACCAGCCCCAGCATTTT
CDR3aa: CSASKEGNQPQHF

v_gene: TRBV28
j_gene: TRBJ1-5
d_gene: TRBD1
abundance: NA
CDR3nt: TGTGCCAGCAGCCCTCCCCGACAGGGAGGTCAGCCCCAGCATTTT
CDR3aa: CASSPPRQGGQPQHF

v_gene: TRBV28
j_gene: TRBJ1-5
d_gene: NA
abundance: NA
CDR3nt: TGTGCCAGCAGTTTGTATGGAGTCTATCGCCTGCATTTT
CDR3aa: CASSLYGVYRLHF

v_gene: TRBV25-1
j_gene: TRBJ1-4
d_gene: TRBD1
abundance: NA
CDR3nt: TGTGCCAGCAGTGCGTGGACAGGCGGATTAGAAAAACTGTTTTTT
CDR3aa: CASSAWTGGLEKLFF

v_gene: TRBV6-2/TRBV6-3
j_gene: TRBJ1-6
d_gene: TRBD1
abundance: NA
CDR3nt: TGTGCCAGCAGCCCTGCCGGGACAGGGTCAATCTATAATTCACCCCTCCACTTT
CDR3aa: CASSPAGTGSIYNSPLHF

v_gene: TRBV6-5
j_gene: TRBJ1-3
d_gene: NA
abundance: once
CDR3nt: TGTGCCAGCAGTTACGAGGGCGCGGGAGGAAACACCATATATTTT
CDR3aa: CASSYEGAGGNTIYF

v_gene: TRBV6-5
j_gene: TRBJ1-3
d_gene: NA
abundance: NA
CDR3nt: TGTGCCAGCAGTTACGGGGGGAACGGAAACACCATATATTTT
CDR3aa: CASSYGGNGNTIYF

v_gene: TRBV19
j_gene: TRBJ2-6
d_gene: NA
abundance: NA
CDR3nt: TGTGCCTCCTTCGGAGCGACCGACTCTGGGGCCAACGTCCTGACTTTC
CDR3aa: CASFGATDSGANVLTF

v_gene: TRBV6-5
j_gene: TRBJ1-3
d_gene: NA
abundance: NA
CDR3nt: TGTGCCAGCCTGGACTGGAGCTCTGGAAACACCATATATTTT
CDR3aa: CASLDWSSGNTIYF

v_gene: TRBV3-1/TRBV3-2
j_gene: TRBJ2-1
d_gene: TRBD2
abundance: NA
CDR3nt: TGTGCCAGCAGACAGCGGGGACTTTACAATGAGCAGTTCTTC
CDR3aa: CASRQRGLYNEQFF

v_gene: TRBV29-1
j_gene: TRBJ2-7
d_gene: NA
abundance: NA
CDR3nt: TGCAGCGTTTTAGCAGGTTCGGGGTACGAGCAGTACTTC
CDR3aa: CSVLAGSGYEQYF

v_gene: TRBV5-1
j_gene: TRBJ2-1
d_gene: NA
abundance: NA
CDR3nt: TGCGCCAGCAGCTCCGGACAGCTGAATGAGCAGTTCTTC
CDR3aa: CASSSGQLNEQFF

v_gene: TRBV28
j_gene: TRBJ2-3
d_gene: TRBD1
abundance: once
CDR3nt: TGTGCCAGCAGTTTAGGGACAGGGGGCACAGATACGCAGTATTTT
CDR3aa: CASSLGTGGTDTQYF

v_gene: TRBV7-3
j_gene: TRBJ2-5
d_gene: NA
abundance: NA
CDR3nt: TGTGCCAGCAGCTTAACCAGGGTGGAGACCCAGTACTTC
CDR3aa: CASSLTRVETQYF

v_gene: TRBV15
j_gene: TRBJ2-2
d_gene: TRBD1
abundance: NA
CDR3nt: TGTGCCACCAGCGGAGTACGACAGGGGGACACCGGGGAGCTGTTTTTT
CDR3aa: CATSGVRQGDTGELFF

v_gene: TRBV2
j_gene: TRBJ1-5
d_gene: NA
abundance: NA
CDR3nt: TGTGCCAGCAGTGAAGGGCTGGGGACACTAAGCAATCAGCCCCAGCATTTT
CDR3aa: CASSEGLGTLSNQPQHF

v_gene: TRBV7-9
j_gene: TRBJ2-7
d_gene: NA
abundance: once
CDR3nt: TGTGCCAGCAGCCCCGCGGGGAGCGAGCAGTACTTC
CDR3aa: CASSPAGSEQYF

v_gene: TRBV3-1/TRBV3-2
j_gene: TRBJ2-5
d_gene: TRBD1
abundance: NA
CDR3nt: TGTGCCAGCAGCCTGGCCATTACGGGACAGGGAAAGACCCAGTACTTC
CDR3aa: CASSLAITGQGKTQYF

v_gene: TRBV28
j_gene: TRBJ2-7
d_gene: TRBD2
abundance: NA
CDR3nt: TGTGCCAGCATCCGACAATCTAGCGGCGAGCAGTACTTC
CDR3aa: CASIRQSSGEQYF

v_gene: TRBV5-8
j_gene: TRBJ2-7
d_gene: TRBD1
abundance: NA
CDR3nt: TGTGCCAGCAGCTTGGTGGGACAGGGGACCTACGAGCAGTACTTC
CDR3aa: CASSLVGQGTYEQYF

v_gene: TRBV14
j_gene: TRBJ2-2
d_gene: TRBD2
abundance: NA
CDR3nt: TGTGCCAGCAGCCCCGGACTAGCACTCACCGGGGAGCTGTTTTTT
CDR3aa: CASSPGLALTGELFF

v_gene: TRBV15
j_gene: TRBJ2-7
d_gene: NA
abundance: NA
CDR3nt: TGTGCCACCGGGCGGGAAACCTACGAGCAGTACTTC
CDR3aa: CATGRETYEQYF

v_gene: TRBV28
j_gene: TRBJ1-2
d_gene: NA
abundance: NA
CDR3nt: TGTGCCAGCACCGGGACTGATGGCTACACCTTC
CDR3aa: CASTGTDGYTF

v_gene: TRBV28
j_gene: TRBJ2-4
d_gene: TRBD1
abundance: NA
CDR3nt: TGTGCCAGCAGCGGAAGGGACAGGGTAATAAACATTCAGTACTTC
CDR3aa: CASSGRDRVINIQYF

v_gene: TRBV3-1/TRBV3-2
j_gene: TRBJ1-1
d_gene: TRBD1
abundance: NA
CDR3nt: TGTGCCAGCAGACACAGGGGAGAGGTGGATGAAGCTTTCTTT
CDR3aa: CASRHRGEVDEAFF

v_gene: TRBV3-1/TRBV3-2
j_gene: TRBJ1-5
d_gene: TRBD1
abundance: NA
CDR3nt: TGTGCCAGCAGCCCGACAGGGTTGAATCAGCCCCAGCATTTT
CDR3aa: CASSPTGLNQPQHF

v_gene: TRBV7-8
j_gene: TRBJ1-1
d_gene: NA
abundance: once
CDR3nt: TGTGCCAGCAGCTTAGTCTCTGGGGCAAGTCGTTTTGACACTGAAGCTTTCTTT
CDR3aa: CASSLVSGASRFDTEAFF

v_gene: TRBV5-1
j_gene: TRBJ2-1
d_gene: TRBD2
abundance: once
CDR3nt: TGCGCCAGCAGCTTGGAGTCAGCGGGAGGGCCGTATGAGCAGTTCTTC
CDR3aa: CASSLESAGGPYEQFF

v_gene: TRBV15
j_gene: TRBJ2-2
d_gene: TRBD1
abundance: NA
CDR3nt: TGTGCCACCAGGACAGGGGGCCTCACCGGGGAGCTGTTTTTT
CDR3aa: CATRTGGLTGELFF

v_gene: TRBV28
j_gene: TRBJ1-1
d_gene: NA
abundance: NA
CDR3nt: TGTGCCAGCACGCCCGGCGGAGGGAACACTGAAGCTTTCTTT
CDR3aa: CASTPGGGNTEAFF

v_gene: TRBV27
j_gene: TRBJ2-1
d_gene: NA
abundance: NA
CDR3nt: TGTGCCAGCAGCCGAGTCCGGGACACACTTTACAATGAGCAGTTCTTC
CDR3aa: CASSRVRDTLYNEQFF

v_gene: TRBV6-5
j_gene: TRBJ1-5
d_gene: NA
abundance: NA
CDR3nt: TGTGCCAGCAGTTCACGGGTCAATCAGCCCCAGCATTTT
CDR3aa: CASSSRVNQPQHF

v_gene: TRBV29-1
j_gene: TRBJ2-3
d_gene: TRBD1
abundance: NA
CDR3nt: TGCAGCGCGGACAGGGGGGCAGATACGCAGTATTTT
CDR3aa: CSADRGADTQYF